Listed here are 6 T cell receptor beta chains from one sample, sequenced in a study of T cell responses to AZD1222 COVID-19 vaccine. Profiled with immunoSEQ multiplex PCR; TCRdb holds only in-frame clones, not every one. Counted here are 160,000 or so clones, around 94% occurring once; the ten biggest clones make up roughly 5.5%. Sequences were derived from peripheral blood, sampled 28 days after the second AZD1222 dose. These receptors were obtained from an adult who received the AZD1222 COVID-19 vaccine.

J is TRBJ2-3 and V is TRBV11-2, with 8 bases aligning to TRBD2. The CDR3 totals 14 residues. Trimming took 5 bases from V and 6 from J; bases not matched to a gene: 7. Germline CDR1 and CDR2: SGHAT and FQNNGV. The CDR3 DNA sequence: TGTGCCAGCAGCCTTCTAGCGGGTACGGATACGCAGTATTTT. Translating gives CASSLLAGTDTQYF.

This clone was recorded once. The chain is built from TRBV10-3 and TRBJ1-4; tentative D call: TRBD1 (6 bases). The CDR3 has 11 residues. The germline gives CDR1 ENHRY, CDR2 SYGVKD. V lost 5 bases and J lost 15, with 13 bases in between. The CDR3 protein is CAISSGTFLFF. CDR3 coding DNA: TGTGCCATCAGTTCCGGGACATTTTTGTTTTTT.

This chain links TRBV7-3 with TRBJ2-3, with D tentatively TRBD2 (6 bases). Trimming cost V 1 base and J 2 bases, with 13 bases left between them. Per germline, CDR1 SGHTA and CDR2 FQGTGA. The CDR3 totals 16 residues. Here the CDR3 reads CASSLNPAGFTDTQYF. The CDR3 DNA sequence: TGTGCCAGCAGCTTAAATCCAGCGGGTTTCACAGATACGCAGTATTTT.

The rearrangement joins TRBV27 to TRBJ2-1, with D perhaps TRBD2 (6 bases). Germline V gene sequence: CDR1 MNHEY, CDR2 SMNVEV (reference sequence). The CDR3 extends over 16 amino acids. V shed 6 bases and J shed 0 bases, with 15 bases lying between them. The CDR3, as DNA: TGTGCCAGCAGGGAGGGACGGGTGAGCTCCTACAATGAGCAGTTCTTC. The encoded protein is CASREGRVSSYNEQFF.

The chain uses TRBV19 and TRBJ1-5, with D possibly being TRBD1 (6 bases). The CDR3 consists of 15 residues. V lost 5 bases, J lost 4 bases, and 15 bases lay in between. Germline CDR1 LNHDA, CDR2 SQIVND (reference sequence). CDR3 region: CASSASWGQNQPQHF. The CDR3 DNA follows: TGTGCCAGTAGTGCCAGCTGGGGGCAGAATCAGCCCCAGCATTTT.

The chain recombines TRBV5-5 with TRBJ2-3, with TRBD1 matching 9 bases. Germline V gene data show CDR1 as SGHKS and CDR2 as YYEKEE (reference sequence). The CDR3 contains 16 residues. V gave up 0 bases and J gave up 0 bases; unmatched junction bases: 2. CDR3 sequence reads: CASSLGDRDSTDTQYF. The CDR3 DNA follows: TGTGCCAGCAGCTTGGGGGACAGGGATAGCACAGATACGCAGTATTTT.